The clone carrying this TCR beta chain showed up many times. Its target is not known. cDNA was made from 500 ng RNA using alpha and beta constant primers. Each of the alpha and beta chains got its own library through chain-specific third strand synthesis with indices. The cDNA received a 5' RACE adapter containing a random hexamer plus an SP2 sequencing primer site. After a brief PCR adding P5, P7 and a second index, approximately 21 amplification cycles followed. Each CDR3 protein is one row after TCRdb ran MiXCR on the 5' RACE reads. The table has 7,500 to 10,000 distinct CDR3 sequences, less than 10% seen once. No cell fractionation was done, so the repertoire covers all unsorted peripheral blood T cells. Donors lacked febrile or AIDS-related illness, tumors, and hepatitis B or C coinfection. This sample was included in a study of HIV-infected patients and healthy controls. General observations from the study: Mean usage of eight alpha and eight beta V genes differed significantly in HIV-infected patients versus controls.

Germline V gives CDR1 SGHRS, CDR2 YFSETQ. With 0 bases clipped from V and 1 base from J, the junction kept 7 bases outside the gene matches. This CDR3 has 17 residues. The sequences come from blood, collected before antiretroviral therapy. This TCR came from an adult with HIV infection. The donor label of this sample is uncertain. J is TRBJ2-3 and V is TRBV5-1; 8 positions match TRBD2. The CDR3 protein is CASSLDGGADGTDTQYF. CDR3 coding DNA: TGCGCCAGCAGCTTGGACGGGGGGGCCGATGGCACAGATACGCAGTATTTT.